This note documents a single TCR beta chain sequence. The target antigen is unknown. These data belong to a study of cytomegalovirus exposure and HLA in healthy donors. Primers: 60 Vbeta forward and 13 Jbeta reverse. Profiled with immunoSEQ multiplex PCR; TCRdb holds only in-frame clones, not every one. Of more than 85,000 clones in the sample, approximately 86% were seen once. The V and J ends lost 3 bases and 7 bases respectively, with 16 bases between them. This CDR3 has 14 residues. The germline V gene has CDR1 SGDLS and CDR2 YYNGEE. Points from the study as a whole: Per published accounts, TCR beta sequences correctly predicted the HLA-A and HLA-B alleles of most subjects. The classifier, whose performance was assessed in both the original and validation cohorts, reportedly diagnosed cytomegalovirus status with high specificity and sensitivity. One cluster of highly shared sequence variants probably arose as a sequencing artifact.

The chain links TRBV9 to TRBJ1-2, with D possibly matching TRBD1 (5 bases). Sequencing was done on a sample of PBMCs. The sequence derives from a middle-aged man in good health and CMV-seronegative. The CDR3 is CASSGPTGEGGYTF. The CDR3 nucleotides are TGTGCCAGCAGCGGACCCACGGGGGAGGGTGGCTACACCTTC.